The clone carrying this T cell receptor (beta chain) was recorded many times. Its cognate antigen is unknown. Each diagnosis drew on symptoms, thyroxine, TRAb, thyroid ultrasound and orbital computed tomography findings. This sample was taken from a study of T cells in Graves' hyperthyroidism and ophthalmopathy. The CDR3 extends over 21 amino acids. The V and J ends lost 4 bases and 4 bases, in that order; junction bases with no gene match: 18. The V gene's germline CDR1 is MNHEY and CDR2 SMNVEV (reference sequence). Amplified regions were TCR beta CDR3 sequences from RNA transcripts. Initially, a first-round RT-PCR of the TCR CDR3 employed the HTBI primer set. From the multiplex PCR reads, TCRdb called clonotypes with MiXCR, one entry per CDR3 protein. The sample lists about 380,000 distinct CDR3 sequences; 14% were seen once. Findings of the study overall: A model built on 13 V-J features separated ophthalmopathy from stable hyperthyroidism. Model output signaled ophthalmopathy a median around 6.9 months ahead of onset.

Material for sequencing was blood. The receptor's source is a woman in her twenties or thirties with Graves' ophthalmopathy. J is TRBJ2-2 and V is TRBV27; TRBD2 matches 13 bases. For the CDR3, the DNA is TGTGCCAGCAGTTCCTCATATCCCCTTTTACGGACTAGCGGGAGCACCGGGGAGCTGTTTTTT. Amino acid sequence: CASSSSYPLLRTSGSTGELFF.